This T cell receptor (beta chain) was captured in a study of molecular identifiers for immune sequencing clone quantification. Study-wide context: Replicate experiments divided RNA from 20,000 or 100,000 naive CD8 cells into five parts and sequenced four.

Per the germline V gene, CDR1 is LGHDT and CDR2 is YNNKEL (reference sequence). Trimming stripped 0 bases from V and 2 bases from J, with 8 bases between. The CDR3 spans 16 residues. TCRdb used MiXCR to reprocess the PCR reads, holding one entry per CDR3 protein. The sample includes about 510,000 distinct CDR3 sequences, roughly 23% of them seen just once. The source of this sequence is a human donor in good health. Some libraries in this study had Jurkat cell RNA spiked in. Material: naive CD8+ T cells from blood, with Jurkat cell RNA spiked in. As for subset: FACS-sorted CD8+CD4-CCR7+CD45RA+ naive T cells. This chain uses TRBV3-1 with TRBJ2-6; D might be TRBD2 (5 bases). CDR3 DNA: TGTGCCAGCAGCCAAGAATGGGGAGCTGGGGCCAACGTCCTGACTTTC. It codes for CASSQEWGAGANVLTF.